This T cell receptor beta chain was identified during a study of PD-L1 blockade in urothelial cancer. About the study: Beginning around 2014, patients received atezolizumab, given as 1,200 mg intravenously every 3 weeks. Blood was analyzed 3 weeks (second dose) and 6 weeks after treatment start. Researchers found blood samples held a median of around 140,000 T cells.

With regard to this clone: Its antigen remains unknown.

Time point: pretreatment peripheral blood. General study findings and limits: Having blood TCR clonality under the median before treatment predicted better survival.

Germline CDR1 reads SEHNR; CDR2 reads FQNEAQ (reference sequence). Trimming left V 5 bases short and J 3 bases short, with 14 bases between. The CDR3 covers 14 residues. Profiling relied on immunoSEQ multiplex PCR, and the TCRdb table lists in-frame clones only, not all of them. The sample includes 30,000 to 35,000 clones, over 75% of them seen just once. This clonotype originated in a man aged 60-69 years with urothelial cancer. Here the sequenced sample was PBMCs, taken around atezolizumab (anti-PD-L1) treatment. V gene TRBV7-9 combines with J gene TRBJ2-7; tentative D call: TRBD2 (6 bases). The CDR3: CASSIGASVYEQYF. The CDR3 bases are TGTGCCAGCAGCATAGGGGCTAGCGTCTACGAGCAGTACTTC.